This TCR beta chain derives from a study of T cells in narcolepsy. Study-wide results and limits: No autoreactive T cell clone sequences appeared in some memory CD4+ repertoires.

Sequencing was performed with immunoSEQ multiplex PCR; in TCRdb, only in-frame clones are kept and a portion is missing. The sample shows under 25,000 clones, roughly 86% of them seen only once. Comment on this clone: The antigen is unknown.

The CDR3 extends over 16 amino acids. Germline V gene data show CDR1 as LGHNT and CDR2 as FRNRAP. The gene calls are TRBV12-5 and TRBJ2-5; D is ambiguous. Matching the DNA end better, TRBJ2-7 makes the J call doubtful. The sample comprised CD45RA- memory CD4+ T cells from PBMCs. The sequence was obtained from a human donor with narcolepsy. This CDR3 reads CASGFEEAQPPNEQYF. The CDR3 nucleotides are TGTGCTAGTGGTTTTGAAGAGGCACAACCCCCTAACGAGCAGTACTTC.